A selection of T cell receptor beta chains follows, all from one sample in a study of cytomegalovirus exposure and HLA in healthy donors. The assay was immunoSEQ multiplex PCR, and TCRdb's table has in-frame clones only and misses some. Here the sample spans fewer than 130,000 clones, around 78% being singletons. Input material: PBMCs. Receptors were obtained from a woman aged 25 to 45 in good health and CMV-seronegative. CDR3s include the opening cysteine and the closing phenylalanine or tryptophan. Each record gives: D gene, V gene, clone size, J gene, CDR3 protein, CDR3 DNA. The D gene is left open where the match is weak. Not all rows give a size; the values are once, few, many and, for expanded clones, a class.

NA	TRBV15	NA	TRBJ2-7	CATSRDPGWEQYF	TGTGCCACCAGCAGAGATCCGGGATGGGAGCAGTACTTC
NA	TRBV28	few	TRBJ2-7	CASSWSSGGEQYF	TGTGCCAGCAGTTGGTCTTCGGGTGGCGAGCAGTACTTC
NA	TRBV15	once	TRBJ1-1	CATSDGGGTEAFF	TGTGCCACCAGCGATGGCGGGGGGACTGAAGCTTTCTTT
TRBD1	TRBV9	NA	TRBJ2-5	CASSADRGGETQYF	TGTGCCAGCAGCGCGGACAGGGGAGGAGAGACCCAGTACTTC
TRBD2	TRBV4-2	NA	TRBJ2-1	CASSQEPSGLYNEQFF	TGTGCCAGCAGCCAAGAACCTAGCGGACTATACAATGAGCAGTTCTTC
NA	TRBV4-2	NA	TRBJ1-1	CASSQERSGGLNTEAFF	TGTGCCAGCAGCCAAGAGCGCTCGGGGGGTCTGAACACTGAAGCTTTCTTT
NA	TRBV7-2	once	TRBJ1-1	CASSLGGRTEAFF	TGTGCCAGCAGCCTCGGGGGTAGGACTGAAGCTTTCTTT
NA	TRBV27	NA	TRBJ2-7	CASSLSGPSSYEQYF	TGTGCCAGCAGTTTAAGCGGCCCCAGCTCCTACGAGCAGTACTTC
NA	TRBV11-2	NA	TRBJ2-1	CASSSLPAGSYNEQFF	TGTGCCAGCAGCTCCCTACCTGCGGGGTCCTACAATGAGCAGTTCTTC
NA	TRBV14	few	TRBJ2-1	CASSLSVEQFF	TGTGCCAGCAGCCTTTCGGTTGAGCAGTTCTTC
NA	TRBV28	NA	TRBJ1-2	CASSSGAAPLSYGYTF	TGTGCCAGCAGTAGTGGGGCCGCCCCCCTAAGCTATGGCTACACCTTC
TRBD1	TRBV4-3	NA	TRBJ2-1	CASSWGQGARNEQFF	TGCGCCAGCAGCTGGGGACAGGGGGCGCGTAATGAGCAGTTCTTC
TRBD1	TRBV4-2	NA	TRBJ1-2	CASSHPRTGFNYGYTF	TGTGCCAGCAGCCATCCCCGGACAGGGTTTAACTATGGCTACACCTTC
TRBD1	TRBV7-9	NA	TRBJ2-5	CASSLIGQAKETQYF	TGTGCCAGCAGCTTAATAGGACAGGCCAAAGAGACCCAGTACTTC
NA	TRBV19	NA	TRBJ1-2	CASSTGVDYGYTF	TGTGCCAGTAGTACGGGGGTCGACTATGGCTACACCTTC
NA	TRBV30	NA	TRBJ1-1	CAWSVQGYTEAFF	TGTGCCTGGAGTGTACAGGGATACACTGAAGCTTTCTTT
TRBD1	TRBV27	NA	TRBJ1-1	CASSLWTGTEAFF	TGTGCCAGCAGTTTATGGACAGGGACTGAAGCTTTCTTT
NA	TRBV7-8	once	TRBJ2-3	CASSPSPPSTDTQYF	TGTGCCAGCAGCCCGAGTCCTCCTAGCACAGATACGCAGTATTTT
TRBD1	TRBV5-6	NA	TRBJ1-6	CASSLGQGSNSPLHF	TGTGCCAGCAGCCTAGGACAGGGATCTAATTCACCCCTCCACTTT
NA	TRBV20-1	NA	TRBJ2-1	CSGARFGEQFF	TGCAGTGGTGCCCGGTTCGGTGAGCAGTTCTTC
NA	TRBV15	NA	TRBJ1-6	CATSRDSGGNSPLHF	TGTGCCACCAGCAGAGATTCCGGGGGGAATTCACCCCTCCACTTT
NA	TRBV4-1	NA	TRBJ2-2	CASSQPLNTGELFF	TGCGCCAGCAGCCAACCCCTGAACACCGGGGAGCTGTTTTTT
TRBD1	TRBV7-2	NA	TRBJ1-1	CASSSGQATEAFF	TGTGCCAGCAGCTCGGGACAGGCTACTGAAGCTTTCTTT
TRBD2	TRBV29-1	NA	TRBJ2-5	CSVEVASGSHLPQETQYF	TGCAGCGTTGAAGTGGCTAGCGGTTCCCACTTACCCCAAGAGACCCAGTACTTC
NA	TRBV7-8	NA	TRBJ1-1	CASSLATAGVNTEAFF	TGTGCCAGCAGCTTAGCGACCGCCGGAGTGAACACTGAAGCTTTCTTT
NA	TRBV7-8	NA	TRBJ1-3	CASSLGQGSGNTIYF	TGTGCCAGCAGCTTAGGCCAGGGCTCTGGAAACACCATATATTTT
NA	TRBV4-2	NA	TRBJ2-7	CASSQVGREGGLEQYF	TGTGCCAGCAGCCAAGTGGGCAGGGAGGGGGGCCTCGAGCAGTACTTC
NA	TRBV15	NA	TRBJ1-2	CATSRGLDYYGYTF	TGTGCCACCAGCAGAGGGTTAGACTACTATGGCTACACCTTC
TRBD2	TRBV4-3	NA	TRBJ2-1	CASSQDQMSGIRSSYNEQFF	TGCGCCAGCAGCCAAGATCAGATGAGCGGGATTCGTAGCTCCTACAATGAGCAGTTCTTC
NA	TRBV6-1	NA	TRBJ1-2	CASSDFRGGGYTF	TGTGCCAGCAGTGATTTTAGGGGCGGCGGCTACACCTTC
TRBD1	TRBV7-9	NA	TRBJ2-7	CASSRWAGGYEQYF	TGTGCCAGCAGCCGATGGGCAGGGGGTTACGAGCAGTACTTC
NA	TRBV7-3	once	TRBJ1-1	CASSLRPATMNTEAFF	TGTGCCAGCAGCTTACGGCCTGCCACTATGAACACTGAAGCTTTCTTT
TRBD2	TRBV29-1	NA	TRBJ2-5	CSVEKRGTQETQYF	TGCAGCGTTGAAAAGCGGGGGACGCAAGAGACCCAGTACTTC
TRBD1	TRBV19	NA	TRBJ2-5	CACRGTGETQYF	TGTGCCTGCAGGGGGACGGGAGAGACCCAGTACTTC
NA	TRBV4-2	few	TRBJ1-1	CASSLSLTGGNTEAFF	TGTGCCAGCAGCCTATCACTGACAGGTGGGAACACTGAAGCTTTCTTT
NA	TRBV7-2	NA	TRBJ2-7	CASSLALDYEQYF	TGTGCCAGCAGCTTAGCACTTGACTACGAGCAGTACTTC
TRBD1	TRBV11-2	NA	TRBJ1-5	CASSLGQGVGNQPQHF	TGTGCCAGCAGCTTAGGACAGGGGGTAGGTAATCAGCCCCAGCATTTT
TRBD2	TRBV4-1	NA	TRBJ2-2	CASSQERGLGNGNTGELFF	TGCGCCAGCAGCCAAGAGAGGGGACTAGGCAACGGGAACACCGGGGAGCTGTTTTTT
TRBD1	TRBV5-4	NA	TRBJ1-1	CASSRKGQGPEAFF	TGTGCCAGCAGCCGCAAGGGACAGGGCCCTGAAGCTTTCTTT
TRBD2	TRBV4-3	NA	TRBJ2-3	CASSQSTSGGAGTDTQYF	TGCGCCAGCAGCCAATCGACTAGCGGGGGAGCGGGCACAGATACGCAGTATTTT
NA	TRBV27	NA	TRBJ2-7	CASNPSGTYEQYF	TGTGCCAGCAATCCATCCGGGACCTACGAGCAGTACTTC
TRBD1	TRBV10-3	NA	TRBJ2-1	CAISERTGVGQFF	TGTGCCATCAGTGAGAGGACAGGGGTTGGGCAGTTCTTC
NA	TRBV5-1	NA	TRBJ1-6	CASSRDMSSYNSPLHF	TGCGCCAGCAGCCGGGACATGAGCTCCTATAATTCACCCCTCCACTTT
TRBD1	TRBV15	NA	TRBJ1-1	CATSSRQGEAFF	TGTGCCACCAGCTCCCGACAGGGAGAAGCTTTCTTT
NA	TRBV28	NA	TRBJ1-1	CASSSPGTLTTEAFF	TGTGCCAGCAGTTCCCCCGGGACTCTAACCACTGAAGCTTTCTTT
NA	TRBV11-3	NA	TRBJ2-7	CASSLAGTQEQYF	TGTGCCAGCAGCTTAGCGGGGACTCAAGAGCAGTACTTC
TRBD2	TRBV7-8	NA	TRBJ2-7	CASSLGLAGAIHEQYF	TGTGCCAGCAGCTTAGGTCTAGCGGGAGCAATCCACGAGCAGTACTTC
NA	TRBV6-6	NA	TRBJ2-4	CASSYHILAKNIQYF	TGTGCCAGCAGTTACCACATCCTAGCCAAAAACATTCAGTACTTC
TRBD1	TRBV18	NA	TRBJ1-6	CASSTTGNNSPLHF	TGTGCCAGCTCAACGACAGGGAATAATTCACCCCTCCACTTT
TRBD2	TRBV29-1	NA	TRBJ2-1	CSVVALASGNEQFF	TGCAGCGTTGTTGCATTGGCTAGCGGGAATGAGCAGTTCTTC
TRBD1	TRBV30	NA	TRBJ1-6	CAWSVPTGKNSPLHF	TGTGCCTGGAGTGTACCGACAGGGAAGAATTCACCCCTCCACTTT
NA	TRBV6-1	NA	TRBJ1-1	CASSRTGGGTEAFF	TGTGCCAGCAGCCGGACTGGTGGCGGCACTGAAGCTTTCTTT
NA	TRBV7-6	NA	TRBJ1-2	CASSLTGGYGYTF	TGTGCCAGCAGCCTGACAGGAGGCTATGGCTACACCTTC
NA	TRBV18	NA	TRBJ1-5	CASSPGLPGQPQHF	TGTGCCAGCTCACCAGGTCTTCCAGGGCAGCCCCAGCATTTT
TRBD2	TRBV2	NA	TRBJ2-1	CASRPTSDNEQFF	TGTGCCAGCAGGCCTACTAGCGACAATGAGCAGTTCTTC
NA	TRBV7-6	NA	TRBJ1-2	CASSPYSSGYGYTF	TGTGCCAGCAGCCCGTACAGTTCTGGCTATGGCTACACCTTC
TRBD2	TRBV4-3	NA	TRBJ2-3	CASSPGTSGTDTQYF	TGCGCCAGCAGCCCCGGGACTAGCGGCACAGATACGCAGTATTTT